A selection of T cell receptor beta chains follows, all from one sample in a study of blood T cell repertoires in COVID-19. TCRdb's copy holds only in-frame clones and misses some; the assay was immunoSEQ multiplex PCR. The sample shows 120,000 or so clones, around four fifths of them seen only once. Material: peripheral blood. Every receptor here comes from a human donor in a cohort sampled during active COVID-19. Each CDR3 is given without its conserved first and last residue.

CDR3aa: ASSAESLGAF
j_gene: TRBJ1-1
len: 10
v_gene: TRBV7-9

CDR3aa: ASSQDKLIDEQF
j_gene: TRBJ2-1
len: 12
v_gene: TRBV4-2

CDR3aa: ASSRGQGTDYGYT
j_gene: TRBJ1-2
len: 13
v_gene: TRBV4-1

CDR3aa: ASSQVTGGPNTGELF
j_gene: TRBJ2-2
len: 15
v_gene: TRBV4-2

CDR3aa: ATSDQTGGANTGELF
j_gene: TRBJ2-2
len: 15
v_gene: TRBV24-1

CDR3aa: SVGRTSGNNEQF
j_gene: TRBJ2-1
len: 12
v_gene: TRBV29-1

CDR3aa: ASSLEGGRYGYT
j_gene: TRBJ1-2
len: 12
v_gene: TRBV5-4

CDR3aa: ASSPHLYRGLGEAF
j_gene: TRBJ1-1
len: 14
v_gene: TRBV28

CDR3aa: ASAKVADSSYEQY
j_gene: TRBJ2-7
len: 13
v_gene: TRBV6-5

CDR3aa: ASSLGTSSNQPQH
j_gene: TRBJ1-5
len: 13
v_gene: TRBV11-2

CDR3aa: ATAGQGYEKLF
j_gene: TRBJ1-4
len: 11
v_gene: TRBV15

CDR3aa: ASSLPGGPDTQY
j_gene: TRBJ2-3
len: 12
v_gene: TRBV5-6

CDR3aa: ASSFGPGQANAEAF
j_gene: TRBJ1-1
len: 14
v_gene: TRBV7-9

CDR3aa: ASSLETRPYSPYGYT
j_gene: TRBJ1-2
len: 15
v_gene: TRBV5-1

CDR3aa: ASSPTGGGEQY
j_gene: TRBJ2-7
len: 11
v_gene: TRBV12-3/TRBV12-4

CDR3aa: ASSWSVSTGGIGYEQY
j_gene: TRBJ2-7
len: 16
v_gene: TRBV5-6

CDR3aa: ASSPISGVGNSPLH
j_gene: TRBJ1-6
len: 14
v_gene: TRBV18

CDR3aa: ASSLSSGVVTDTQY
j_gene: TRBJ2-3
len: 14
v_gene: TRBV7-9

CDR3aa: ASSSYSNTQY
j_gene: TRBJ2-3
len: 10
v_gene: TRBV7-2

CDR3aa: ASSQTGGSYSNQPQH
j_gene: TRBJ1-5
len: 15
v_gene: TRBV7-2

CDR3aa: ASSDRDSRTLSGNTIY
j_gene: TRBJ1-3
len: 16
v_gene: TRBV21-1

CDR3aa: ASSVHRIPY
j_gene: TRBJ2-7
len: 9
v_gene: TRBV21-1

CDR3aa: ASSVDRGTEAF
j_gene: TRBJ1-1
len: 11
v_gene: TRBV4-1

CDR3aa: AISESAGGSEAF
j_gene: TRBJ1-1
len: 12
v_gene: TRBV10-3

CDR3aa: ASSPTGQETQY
j_gene: TRBJ2-5
len: 11
v_gene: TRBV18

CDR3aa: SALGDRGRAYEQY
j_gene: TRBJ2-7
len: 13
v_gene: TRBV29-1

CDR3aa: ARSRTSNNEQF
j_gene: TRBJ2-1
len: 11
v_gene: TRBV5-3

CDR3aa: ASRRERTGANSPLH
j_gene: TRBJ1-6
len: 14
v_gene: TRBV28

CDR3aa: ASSEFGTSFTADTQY
j_gene: TRBJ2-3
len: 15
v_gene: TRBV6-1

CDR3aa: ASSTHGGISDRGNEQF
j_gene: TRBJ2-1
len: 16
v_gene: TRBV11-2

CDR3aa: ASSYSGLVDTQY
j_gene: TRBJ2-3
len: 12
v_gene: TRBV6-2/TRBV6-3

CDR3aa: ASSPRTGVGETQY
j_gene: TRBJ2-5
len: 13
v_gene: TRBV5-6

CDR3aa: ASSQRLAGGTDTQY
j_gene: TRBJ2-3
len: 14
v_gene: TRBV7-3

CDR3aa: ASSTRDSYEQY
j_gene: TRBJ2-7
len: 11
v_gene: TRBV27

CDR3aa: ASSLVGLEEIPQY
j_gene: TRBJ2-3
len: 13
v_gene: TRBV7-2

CDR3aa: ASSESGKETQY
j_gene: TRBJ2-5
len: 11
v_gene: TRBV2

CDR3aa: ASEGGIISSTDTQY
j_gene: TRBJ2-3
len: 14
v_gene: TRBV25-1

CDR3aa: ASSLAAGGSTDTQY
j_gene: TRBJ2-3
len: 14
v_gene: TRBV5-4

CDR3aa: ASGQVIQGRTDTQY
j_gene: TRBJ2-3
len: 14
v_gene: TRBV28

CDR3aa: ATSPGAVPLNTEAF
j_gene: TRBJ1-1
len: 14
v_gene: TRBV15

CDR3aa: ASSQTLGQGGENTEAF
j_gene: TRBJ1-1
len: 16
v_gene: TRBV4-2

CDR3aa: ASSPMDRRNTEAF
j_gene: TRBJ1-1
len: 13
v_gene: TRBV7-2

CDR3aa: ASSAGFYGYT
j_gene: TRBJ1-2
len: 10
v_gene: TRBV28

CDR3aa: ASSQGVYGGSPLH
j_gene: TRBJ1-6
len: 13
v_gene: TRBV4-1

CDR3aa: ASSDRTGGSFRLVNTEAF
j_gene: TRBJ1-1
len: 18
v_gene: TRBV6-1

CDR3aa: AIKRQGGNTEAF
j_gene: TRBJ1-1
len: 12
v_gene: TRBV10-3

CDR3aa: ASRVSNEKLF
j_gene: TRBJ1-4
len: 10
v_gene: TRBV5-8

CDR3aa: ASSFWLANTGELF
j_gene: TRBJ2-2
len: 13
v_gene: TRBV11-2

CDR3aa: ATSPNRGQGYGYT
j_gene: TRBJ1-2
len: 13
v_gene: TRBV15

CDR3aa: ASSAARDRGSNYGYT
j_gene: TRBJ1-2
len: 15
v_gene: TRBV5-4

CDR3aa: ASSIDRGDQH
j_gene: TRBJ1-5
len: 10
v_gene: TRBV19